Sequencing of this TCR beta chain was carried out in a study of neurological immune-mediated disorders. The study's findings and limits: In HTLV-1-associated myelopathy, TCR clonal expansion was greatest, and in multiple sclerosis it was least, below healthy controls.

This clonotype was detected ten times or more. Its antigen is as yet unknown. The authors made cDNA by 5'RACE with 10-nucleotide random UMIs. TCRdb processed the 5' RACE reads anew with MiXCR; each CDR3 protein has one entry. The sample lists approximately 15,000 distinct CDR3 sequences, approximately 21% seen once, with about 23% in the top ten. The V segment lost 0 bases and the J segment 6 bases; nucleotides outside the gene matches: 6. The CDR3 is 14 amino acids. The germline V gene has CDR1 DFQATT and CDR2 SNEGSKA (reference sequence). The J gene is TRBJ2-7, the V gene TRBV20-1; TRBD2 matches 9 bases. Sequenced material: PBMCs. This sequence originates from a man aged 50 to 60 in good health. CDR3 sequence reads: CSARDLAGGGEQYF. The DNA of the CDR3 is TGCAGTGCTAGAGATCTGGCGGGAGGGGGCGAGCAGTACTTC.